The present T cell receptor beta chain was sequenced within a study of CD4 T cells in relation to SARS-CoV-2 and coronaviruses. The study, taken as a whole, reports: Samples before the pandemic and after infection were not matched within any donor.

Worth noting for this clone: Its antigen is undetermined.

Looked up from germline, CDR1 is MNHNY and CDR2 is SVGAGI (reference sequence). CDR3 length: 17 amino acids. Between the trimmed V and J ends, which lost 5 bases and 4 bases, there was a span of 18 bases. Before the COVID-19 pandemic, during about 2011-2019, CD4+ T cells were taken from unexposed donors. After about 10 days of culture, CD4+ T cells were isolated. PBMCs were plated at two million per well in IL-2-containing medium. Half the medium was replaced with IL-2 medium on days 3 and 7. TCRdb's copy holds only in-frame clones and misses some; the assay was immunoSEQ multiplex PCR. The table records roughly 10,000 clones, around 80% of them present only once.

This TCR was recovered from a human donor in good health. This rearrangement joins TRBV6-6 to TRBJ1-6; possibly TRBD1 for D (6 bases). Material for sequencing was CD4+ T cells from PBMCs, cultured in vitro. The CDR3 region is CASSPTRGGSYNSPLHF. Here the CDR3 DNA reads TGTGCCAGCAGTCCAACGAGGGGGGGGAGTTATAATTCACCCCTCCACTTT.